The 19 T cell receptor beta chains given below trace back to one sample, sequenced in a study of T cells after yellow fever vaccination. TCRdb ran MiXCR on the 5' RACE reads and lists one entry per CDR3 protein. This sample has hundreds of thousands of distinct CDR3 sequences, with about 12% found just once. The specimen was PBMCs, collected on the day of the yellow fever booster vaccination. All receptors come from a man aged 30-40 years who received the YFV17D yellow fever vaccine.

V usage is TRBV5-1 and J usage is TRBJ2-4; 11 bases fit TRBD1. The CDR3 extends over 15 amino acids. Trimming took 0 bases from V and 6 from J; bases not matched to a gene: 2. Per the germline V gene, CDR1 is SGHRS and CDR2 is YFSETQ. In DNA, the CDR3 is TGCGCCAGCAGCTTGGAGGGGACAGGGGGAAACATTCAGTACTTC. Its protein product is CASSLEGTGGNIQYF. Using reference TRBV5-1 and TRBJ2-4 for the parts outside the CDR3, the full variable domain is KAGVTQTPRYLIKTRGQQVTLSCSPISGHRSVSWYQQTPGQGLQFLFEYFSETQRNKGNFPGRFSGRQFSNSRSEMNVSTLELGDSALYLCASSLEGTGGNIQYFGAGTRLSVL.

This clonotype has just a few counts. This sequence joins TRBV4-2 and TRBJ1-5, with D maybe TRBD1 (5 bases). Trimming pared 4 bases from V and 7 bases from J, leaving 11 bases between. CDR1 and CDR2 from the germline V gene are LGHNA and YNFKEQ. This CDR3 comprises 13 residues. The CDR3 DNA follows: TGTGCCAGCAGCCGGGCCAGGGACCAGCCCCAGCATTTT. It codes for CASSRARDQPQHF.

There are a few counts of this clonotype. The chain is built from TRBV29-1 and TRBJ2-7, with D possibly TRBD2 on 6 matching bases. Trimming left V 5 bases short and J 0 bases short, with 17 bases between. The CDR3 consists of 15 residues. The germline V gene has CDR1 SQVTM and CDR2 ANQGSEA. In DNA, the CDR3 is TGCAGCGTTCCCGAGTCGACCGGGAGCTCCTACGAGCAGTACTTC. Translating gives CSVPESTGSSYEQYF.

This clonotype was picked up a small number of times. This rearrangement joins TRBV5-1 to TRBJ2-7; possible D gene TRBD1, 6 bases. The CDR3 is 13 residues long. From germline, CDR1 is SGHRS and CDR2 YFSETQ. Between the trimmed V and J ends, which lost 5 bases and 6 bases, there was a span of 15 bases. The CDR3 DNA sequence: TGCGCCAGCAGTGACAGGCAGGTAGGCGAGCAGTACTTC. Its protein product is CASSDRQVGEQYF. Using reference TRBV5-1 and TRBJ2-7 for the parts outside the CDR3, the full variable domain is KAGVTQTPRYLIKTRGQQVTLSCSPISGHRSVSWYQQTPGQGLQFLFEYFSETQRNKGNFPGRFSGRQFSNSRSEMNVSTLELGDSALYLCASSDRQVGEQYFGPGTRLTVT.

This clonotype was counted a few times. CDR3 sequence: CASRTGPGTGELSEQFF. The CDR3 DNA is TGTGCCAGCAGGACTGGTCCCGGGACAGGCGAGTTGAGTGAGCAGTTCTTC. The V and J genes are TRBV2 and TRBJ2-1; 8 positions agree with TRBD1. V was clipped by 6 bases and J by 9 bases; unmatched bases: 19. Germline CDR1 and CDR2: SNHLY and FYNNEI. CDR3 length: 17 amino acids.

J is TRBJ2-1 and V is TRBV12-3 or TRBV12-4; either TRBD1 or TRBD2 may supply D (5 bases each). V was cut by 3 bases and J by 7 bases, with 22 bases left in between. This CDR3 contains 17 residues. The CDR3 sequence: CASSFSPGTGLGNEQFF. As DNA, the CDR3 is TGTGCCAGCAGTTTTAGCCCAGGGACGGGTTTAGGGAATGAGCAGTTCTTC.

The CDR3 here is CASSPRAGVGNEQFF. As DNA, the CDR3 is TGTGCCAGCAGCCCCAGAGCGGGAGTGGGCAATGAGCAGTTCTTC. The chain uses TRBV3-1 and TRBJ2-1, with TRBD2 matching 8 bases. Germline CDR1 is LGHDT and CDR2 is YNNKEL (reference sequence). The CDR3 is made up of 15 amino acids. Losses at the gene ends were 4 bases for V and 6 bases for J; bases not matched to a gene: 8.

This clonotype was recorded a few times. CDR3: CASSLALAKDTQYF. CDR3 nucleotides: TGTGCCAGCAGTTTAGCGCTAGCTAAAGATACGCAGTATTTT. The genes are TRBV12-3 or TRBV12-4 and TRBJ2-3; a possible D gene is TRBD2 (5 bases). V lost 0 bases and J lost 5, with 9 bases in between. This CDR3 contains 14 residues.

CDR3 residues: CASSFTTGSSYEQYF. Here the CDR3 DNA reads TGTGCCAGCAGCTTTACGACAGGTAGCTCCTACGAGCAGTACTTC. This chain connects TRBV5-5 to TRBJ2-7; perhaps TRBD1 as D (6 bases). The CDR3 is made up of 15 amino acids. Germline CDR1 is SGHKS and CDR2 is YYEKEE (reference sequence). Trimming shortened V by 2 bases and J by 0 bases, and 12 bases separated the two germline ends.

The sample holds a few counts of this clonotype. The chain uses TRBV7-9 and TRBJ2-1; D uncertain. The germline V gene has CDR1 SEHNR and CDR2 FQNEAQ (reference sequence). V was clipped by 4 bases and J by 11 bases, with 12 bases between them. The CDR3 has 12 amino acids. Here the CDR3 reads CASSSIGQQQFF. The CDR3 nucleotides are TGTGCCAGCAGCTCGATTGGGCAGCAGCAGTTCTTC.

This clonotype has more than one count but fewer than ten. CDR3 loop: CASSATGSNVPQHF. CDR3 nucleotides: TGTGCCAGCAGCGCGACAGGGTCAAACGTGCCCCAGCATTTT. The J gene is TRBJ1-5, the V gene TRBV7-8, with 7 bases that match TRBD1. The CDR3 contains 14 residues. Losses at the gene ends were 5 bases for V and 9 bases for J; bases not matched to a gene: 10. CDR1 is SGHVS, CDR2 FQNEAQ, per germline.

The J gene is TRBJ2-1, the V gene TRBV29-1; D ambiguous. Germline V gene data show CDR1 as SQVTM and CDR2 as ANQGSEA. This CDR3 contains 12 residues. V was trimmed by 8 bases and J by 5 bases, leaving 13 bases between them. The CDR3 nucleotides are TGCAGCTCTCCTAGTACCCACAATGAGCAGTTCTTC. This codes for CSSPSTHNEQFF.

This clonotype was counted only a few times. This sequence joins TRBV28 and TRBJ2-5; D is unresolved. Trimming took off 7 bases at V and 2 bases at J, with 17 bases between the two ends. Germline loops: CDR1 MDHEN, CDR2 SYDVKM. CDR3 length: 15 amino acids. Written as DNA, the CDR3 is TGTGCCAGCACCTCCTCCGCGTCTGGGCAAGAGACCCAGTACTTC. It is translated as CASTSSASGQETQYF. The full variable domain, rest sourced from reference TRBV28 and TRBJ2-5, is DVKVTQSSRYLVKRTGEKVFLECVQDMDHENMFWYRQDPGLGLRLIYFSYDVKMKEKGDIPEGYSVSREKKERFSLILESASTNQTSMYLCASTSSASGQETQYFGPGTRLLVL.

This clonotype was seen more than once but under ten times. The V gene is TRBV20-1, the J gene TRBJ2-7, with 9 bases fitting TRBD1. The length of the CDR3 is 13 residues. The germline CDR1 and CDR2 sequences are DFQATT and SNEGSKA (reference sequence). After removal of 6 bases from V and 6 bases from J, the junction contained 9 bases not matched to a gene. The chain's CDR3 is CSANRDRVREQYF. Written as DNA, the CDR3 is TGCAGTGCCAATCGGGACAGGGTCCGCGAGCAGTACTTC.

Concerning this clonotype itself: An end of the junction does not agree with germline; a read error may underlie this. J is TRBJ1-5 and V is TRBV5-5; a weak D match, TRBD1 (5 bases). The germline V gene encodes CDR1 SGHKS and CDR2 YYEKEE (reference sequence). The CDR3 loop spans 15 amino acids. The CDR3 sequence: CASSLVWAGDQPQLF. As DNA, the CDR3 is TGTGCCAGCAGCTTGGTGTGGGCGGGGGATCAGCCCCAGCTTTTT.

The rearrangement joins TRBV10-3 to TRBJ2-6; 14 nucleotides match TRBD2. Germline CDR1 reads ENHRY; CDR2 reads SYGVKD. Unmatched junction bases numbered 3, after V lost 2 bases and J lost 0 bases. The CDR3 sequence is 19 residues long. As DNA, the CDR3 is TGTGCCATCAGTGAGAGGACTAGCGGGAGGAGCTCTGGGGCCAACGTCCTGACTTTC. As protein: CAISERTSGRSSGANVLTF.

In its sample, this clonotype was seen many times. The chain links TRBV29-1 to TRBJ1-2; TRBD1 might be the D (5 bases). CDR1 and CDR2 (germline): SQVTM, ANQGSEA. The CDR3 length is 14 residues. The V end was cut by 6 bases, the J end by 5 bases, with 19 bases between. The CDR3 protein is CSVILGTAQYGYTF. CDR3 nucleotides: TGCAGCGTCATATTGGGGACCGCCCAGTATGGCTACACCTTC.

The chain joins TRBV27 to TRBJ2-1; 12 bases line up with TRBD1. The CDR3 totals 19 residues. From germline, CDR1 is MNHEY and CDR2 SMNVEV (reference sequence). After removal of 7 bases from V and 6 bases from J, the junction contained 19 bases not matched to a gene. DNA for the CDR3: TGTGCCAGCATCCCCCTGGCAGTTTGGGGGACAGGGGGCGGCAATGAGCAGTTCTTC. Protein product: CASIPLAVWGTGGGNEQFF.

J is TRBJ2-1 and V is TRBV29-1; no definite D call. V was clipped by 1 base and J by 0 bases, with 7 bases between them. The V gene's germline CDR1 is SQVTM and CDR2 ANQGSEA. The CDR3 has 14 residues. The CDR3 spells CSVEGPRSYNEQFF. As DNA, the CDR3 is TGCAGCGTTGAAGGGCCTCGCTCCTACAATGAGCAGTTCTTC.